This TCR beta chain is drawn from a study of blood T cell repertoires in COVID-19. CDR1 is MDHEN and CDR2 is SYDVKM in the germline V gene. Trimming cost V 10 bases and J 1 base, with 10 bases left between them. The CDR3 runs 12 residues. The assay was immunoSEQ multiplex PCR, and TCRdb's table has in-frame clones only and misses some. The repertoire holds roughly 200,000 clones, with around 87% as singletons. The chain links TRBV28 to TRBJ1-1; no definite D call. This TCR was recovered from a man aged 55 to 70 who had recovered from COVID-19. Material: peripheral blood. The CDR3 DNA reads TGTGCCACAAAAGAGGGGAACACTGAAGCTTTCTTT. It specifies CATKEGNTEAFF.